These T cell receptor beta chains were read from a single sample in a study of T-cell memory formation after mild COVID-19. TCRdb analysed the 5' RACE reads with MiXCR anew, one entry per CDR3 protein. Seen here are roughly 410,000 distinct CDR3 sequences, less than 25% observed once, and the top ten hold 7% to 9.5%. The material sequenced was PBMCs or a T cell subset sorted from them (not recorded which). These receptors all stem from an adult woman who had mild COVID-19 (a few samples of this study predate the infection). Cell type and time point are not known. Both conserved end residues are part of each CDR3. Each record gives: D gene, J gene, V gene, clone size, CDR3 DNA, CDR3 protein. A D gene is named only where the DNA matches it firmly. Rows give clone size only sometimes, using once, few, many, or a class for an expanded clone.

D gene: NA; J gene: TRBJ2-2; V gene: TRBV6-5; clone size: few; CDR3 DNA: TGTGCCAGCAGTTACGGCTCTCCCGGGGAGCTGTTTTTT; CDR3 protein: CASSYGSPGELFF
D gene: TRBD1; J gene: TRBJ1-2; V gene: TRBV9; clone size: NA; CDR3 DNA: TGTGCCAGCAGCGTGACAGGGGAAGGGCATGGCTACACCTTC; CDR3 protein: CASSVTGEGHGYTF
D gene: TRBD2; J gene: TRBJ2-7; V gene: TRBV4-1; clone size: few; CDR3 DNA: TGCGCCAGCAGCCAGTTAAGTAGCGGGGTTGAGAACGAGCAGTACTTC; CDR3 protein: CASSQLSSGVENEQYF
D gene: NA; J gene: TRBJ1-5; V gene: TRBV4-1; clone size: few; CDR3 DNA: TGCGCCAGCAGCCAAAACAGGGCTAGCAATCAGCCCCAGCATTTT; CDR3 protein: CASSQNRASNQPQHF
D gene: TRBD1; J gene: TRBJ1-5; V gene: TRBV29-1; clone size: NA; CDR3 DNA: TGCAGCGTCGGACAGGGGGCAGATCAGCCCCAGCATTTT; CDR3 protein: CSVGQGADQPQHF
D gene: TRBD1; J gene: TRBJ1-1; V gene: TRBV11-1; clone size: NA; CDR3 DNA: TGTGCCAGCAGCTTAAGCCAGGGACAGAAAGCTTTCTTT; CDR3 protein: CASSLSQGQKAFF
D gene: NA; J gene: TRBJ1-6; V gene: TRBV27; clone size: NA; CDR3 DNA: TGTGCCAGCAGCCGTGGTCAGAAAACCTCACCCCTCCACTTT; CDR3 protein: CASSRGQKTSPLHF
D gene: TRBD1; J gene: TRBJ2-5; V gene: TRBV27; clone size: NA; CDR3 DNA: TGTGCCAGCACCCCGGGACAGGGGTCAGAGACCCAGTACTTC; CDR3 protein: CASTPGQGSETQYF
D gene: TRBD2; J gene: TRBJ2-7; V gene: TRBV7-9; clone size: NA; CDR3 DNA: TGTGCCAGCAGCTCCCTTTCCACTAGCGACTACGAGCAGTACTTC; CDR3 protein: CASSSLSTSDYEQYF
D gene: NA; J gene: TRBJ2-1; V gene: TRBV5-1; clone size: NA; CDR3 DNA: TGCGCCAGCTCAATCGTGCAGGGGGGTTACAATGAGCAGTTCTTC; CDR3 protein: CASSIVQGGYNEQFF
D gene: NA; J gene: TRBJ1-6; V gene: TRBV11-2; clone size: NA; CDR3 DNA: TGTGCCAGCAGCTTAGCCTCAGGGAATTCACCCCTCCACTTT; CDR3 protein: CASSLASGNSPLHF
D gene: TRBD1; J gene: TRBJ2-1; V gene: TRBV6-5; clone size: NA; CDR3 DNA: TGTGCCAGCACCTCACCCGGGACAGGGGGCAATGAGCAGTTCTTC; CDR3 protein: CASTSPGTGGNEQFF
D gene: NA; J gene: TRBJ2-1; V gene: TRBV30; clone size: NA; CDR3 DNA: TGTGCCTGGACCCTACTGGGGGGATCCTACAATGAGCAGTTCTTC; CDR3 protein: CAWTLLGGSYNEQFF
D gene: TRBD1; J gene: TRBJ1-1; V gene: TRBV6-1; clone size: NA; CDR3 DNA: TGTGCCAACACGATTATGGACAGGGCATCCGGTGAAGCTTTCTTT; CDR3 protein: CANTIMDRASGEAFF
D gene: NA; J gene: TRBJ1-5; V gene: TRBV29-1; clone size: NA; CDR3 DNA: TGCAGCACAAAGGGGGGAGGGGATCAGCCCCAGCATTTT; CDR3 protein: CSTKGGGDQPQHF
D gene: TRBD2; J gene: TRBJ2-3; V gene: TRBV29-1; clone size: few; CDR3 DNA: TGCAGCGTTGAATCAGGGCTAGCGGGCACAGATACGCAGTATTTT; CDR3 protein: CSVESGLAGTDTQYF
D gene: NA; J gene: TRBJ1-1; V gene: TRBV19; clone size: NA; CDR3 DNA: TGTGCCAGTAGTACGAACAGGGCAATGAACACTGAAGCTTTCTTT; CDR3 protein: CASSTNRAMNTEAFF
D gene: TRBD2; J gene: TRBJ2-2; V gene: TRBV4-3; clone size: NA; CDR3 DNA: TGCGCCAGCAGCCAATTTCTCGGGACTAGCGGGAGCGGCTCCGCCACCGGGGAGCTGTTTTTT; CDR3 protein: CASSQFLGTSGSGSATGELFF
D gene: TRBD1; J gene: TRBJ2-2; V gene: TRBV6-5; clone size: NA; CDR3 DNA: TGTGCCAGCAGTTACTCGTGGGTTCGGACAGGGGTGAACACCGGGGAGCTGTTTTTT; CDR3 protein: CASSYSWVRTGVNTGELFF
D gene: NA; J gene: TRBJ1-5; V gene: TRBV7-9; clone size: NA; CDR3 DNA: TGTGCCAGCAGCGTAGCCGGGACGCATAGCAATCAGCCCCAGCATTTT; CDR3 protein: CASSVAGTHSNQPQHF
D gene: TRBD1; J gene: TRBJ2-7; V gene: TRBV7-6; clone size: few; CDR3 DNA: TGTGCCAGCAGCTCGGGACAGCTAGGCGCGGGGCAGTACTTC; CDR3 protein: CASSSGQLGAGQYF
D gene: TRBD1; J gene: TRBJ1-1; V gene: TRBV30; clone size: few; CDR3 DNA: TGTGCCTGGAGTCTACAGGGGTTGACTGAAGCTTTCTTT; CDR3 protein: CAWSLQGLTEAFF
D gene: NA; J gene: TRBJ1-3; V gene: TRBV7-9; clone size: NA; CDR3 DNA: TGTGCCAGCAGCTTAAATGGAAACACCATATATTTT; CDR3 protein: CASSLNGNTIYF
D gene: TRBD1; J gene: TRBJ1-2; V gene: TRBV9; clone size: NA; CDR3 DNA: TGTGCCAGCAGCCAGTTAGGGACAGGGGGCAGCTATGGCTACACCTTC; CDR3 protein: CASSQLGTGGSYGYTF
D gene: NA; J gene: TRBJ2-7; V gene: TRBV14; clone size: few; CDR3 DNA: TGTGCCAGCAGCCAAAAGACACCTTTCCCCTACGAGCAGTACTTC; CDR3 protein: CASSQKTPFPYEQYF
D gene: NA; J gene: TRBJ1-1; V gene: TRBV4-1; clone size: few; CDR3 DNA: TGCGCCAGCAGCCAAGATCGTGGCGGATACACTGAAGCTTTCTTT; CDR3 protein: CASSQDRGGYTEAFF
D gene: TRBD2; J gene: TRBJ2-5; V gene: TRBV27; clone size: NA; CDR3 DNA: TGTGCCAGCAGTTTATCGATCACTAGCGGGCGACAAGAGACCCAGTACTTC; CDR3 protein: CASSLSITSGRQETQYF
D gene: NA; J gene: TRBJ2-1; V gene: TRBV25-1; clone size: once; CDR3 DNA: TGTGCCAGCCCCTGGCAGTTCTTC; CDR3 protein: CASPWQFF
D gene: TRBD2; J gene: TRBJ2-1; V gene: TRBV5-1; clone size: NA; CDR3 DNA: TGCGCCAGCAGCTTGGCGGGACTAGCGGCCAAGGAGGGTTTAGCCTCCTTGGGGAATGAGCAGTTCTTC; CDR3 protein: CASSLAGLAAKEGLASLGNEQFF
D gene: TRBD1; J gene: TRBJ1-2; V gene: TRBV29-1; clone size: few; CDR3 DNA: TGCAGCGTTATACAGGGGGCCTCGGCCGGCTACACCTTC; CDR3 protein: CSVIQGASAGYTF
D gene: NA; J gene: TRBJ1-2; V gene: TRBV7-2; clone size: NA; CDR3 DNA: TGTGCCAGCAGCTTAGTAATGACGGGACCTAACTATGGCTACACCTTC; CDR3 protein: CASSLVMTGPNYGYTF
D gene: TRBD1; J gene: TRBJ2-7; V gene: TRBV29-1; clone size: NA; CDR3 DNA: TGCAGCGCCGGGACAGGGGGCTACGAGCAGTACTTC; CDR3 protein: CSAGTGGYEQYF
D gene: NA; J gene: TRBJ2-3; V gene: TRBV7-3; clone size: NA; CDR3 DNA: TGTGCCAGCAGCCCTACCACCCCGGCAGATACGCAGTATTTT; CDR3 protein: CASSPTTPADTQYF
D gene: NA; J gene: TRBJ1-2; V gene: TRBV7-2; clone size: few; CDR3 DNA: TGTGCCAGCAGCCCCACGGGGGAGCCCTATGGCTACACCTTC; CDR3 protein: CASSPTGEPYGYTF
D gene: NA; J gene: TRBJ2-1; V gene: TRBV7-3; clone size: NA; CDR3 DNA: TGTGCCAGCAGCCCCCAGGGGACCTACAATGAGCAGTTCTTC; CDR3 protein: CASSPQGTYNEQFF
D gene: NA; J gene: TRBJ1-1; V gene: TRBV14; clone size: NA; CDR3 DNA: TGTGCCAGCAGCCCCGAAACCCTTGAAGCTTTCTTT; CDR3 protein: CASSPETLEAFF
D gene: NA; J gene: TRBJ2-2; V gene: TRBV24-1; clone size: NA; CDR3 DNA: TGTGCCACCAGTCCAGGGAGAGACACCGGGGAGCTGTTTTTT; CDR3 protein: CATSPGRDTGELFF
D gene: NA; J gene: TRBJ2-5; V gene: TRBV15; clone size: NA; CDR3 DNA: TGTGCCACCAGCCCACAGCTGGAGAAGACCCAGTACTTC; CDR3 protein: CATSPQLEKTQYF
D gene: TRBD2; J gene: TRBJ2-2; V gene: TRBV7-9; clone size: NA; CDR3 DNA: TGTGCCAGCAGCTCCGGGACTACTACGAACACCGGGGAGCTGTTTTTT; CDR3 protein: CASSSGTTTNTGELFF
D gene: NA; J gene: TRBJ1-1; V gene: TRBV20-1; clone size: NA; CDR3 DNA: TGCAGTGCTAGGTATTTCGCGGCTGAAGCTTTCTTT; CDR3 protein: CSARYFAAEAFF